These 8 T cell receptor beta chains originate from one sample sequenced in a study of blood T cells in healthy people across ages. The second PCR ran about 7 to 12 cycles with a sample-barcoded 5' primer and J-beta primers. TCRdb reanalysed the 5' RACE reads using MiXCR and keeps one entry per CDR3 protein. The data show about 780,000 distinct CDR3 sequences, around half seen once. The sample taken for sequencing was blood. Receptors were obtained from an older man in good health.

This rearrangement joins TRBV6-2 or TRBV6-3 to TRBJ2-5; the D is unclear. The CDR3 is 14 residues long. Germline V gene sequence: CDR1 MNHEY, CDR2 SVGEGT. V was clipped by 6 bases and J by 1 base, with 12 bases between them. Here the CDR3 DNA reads TGTGCCAGCAGGTACATACAGATCCAAGAGACCCAGTACTTC. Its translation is CASRYIQIQETQYF.

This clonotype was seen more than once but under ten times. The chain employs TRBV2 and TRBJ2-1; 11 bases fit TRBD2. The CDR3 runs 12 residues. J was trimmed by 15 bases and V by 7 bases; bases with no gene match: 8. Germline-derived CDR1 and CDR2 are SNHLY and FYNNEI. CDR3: CASTSGGPGRFF. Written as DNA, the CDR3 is TGTGCCAGCACTAGCGGGGGGCCGGGGAGGTTCTTC.

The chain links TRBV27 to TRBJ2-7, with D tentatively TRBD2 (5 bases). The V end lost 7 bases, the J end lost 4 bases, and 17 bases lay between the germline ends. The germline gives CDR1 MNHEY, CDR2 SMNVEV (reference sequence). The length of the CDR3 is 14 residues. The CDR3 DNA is TGTGCCAGCATGAAGGTTGAGGGATCTTACGAGCAGTACTTC. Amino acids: CASMKVEGSYEQYF.

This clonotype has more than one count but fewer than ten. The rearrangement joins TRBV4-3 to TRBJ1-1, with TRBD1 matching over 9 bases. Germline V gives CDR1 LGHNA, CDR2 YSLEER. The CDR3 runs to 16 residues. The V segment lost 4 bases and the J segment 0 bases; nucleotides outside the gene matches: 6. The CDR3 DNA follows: TGCGCCAGCAGCCCGGGACAGGGAGGAATGAACACTGAAGCTTTCTTT. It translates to CASSPGQGGMNTEAFF.

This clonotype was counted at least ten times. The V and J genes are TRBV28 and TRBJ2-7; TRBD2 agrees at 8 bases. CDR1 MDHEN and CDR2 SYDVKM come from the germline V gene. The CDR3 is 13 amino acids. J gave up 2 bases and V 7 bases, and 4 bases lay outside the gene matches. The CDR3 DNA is TGTGCCAGCATGGTAGCGGGGACCTACGAGCAGTACTTC. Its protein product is CASMVAGTYEQYF.

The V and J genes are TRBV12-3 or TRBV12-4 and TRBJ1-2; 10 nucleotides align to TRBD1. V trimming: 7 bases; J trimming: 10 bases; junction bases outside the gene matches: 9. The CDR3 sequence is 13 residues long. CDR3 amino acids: CASTPGTGVDYTF. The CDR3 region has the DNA TGTGCCAGCACCCCTGGGACAGGGGTAGACTACACCTTC.

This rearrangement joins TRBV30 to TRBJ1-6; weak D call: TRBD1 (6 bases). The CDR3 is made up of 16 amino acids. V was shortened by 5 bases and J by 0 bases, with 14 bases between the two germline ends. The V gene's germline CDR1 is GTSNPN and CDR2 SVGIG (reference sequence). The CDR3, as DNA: TGTGCCTGGCAACGGGACACCGACTCCTATAATTCACCCCTCCACTTT. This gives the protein CAWQRDTDSYNSPLHF.

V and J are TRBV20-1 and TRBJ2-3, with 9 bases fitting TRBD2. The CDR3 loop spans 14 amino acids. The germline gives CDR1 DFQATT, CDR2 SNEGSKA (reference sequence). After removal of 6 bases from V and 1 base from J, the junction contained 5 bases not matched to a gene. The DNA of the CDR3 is TGCAGTGCCCCCCTAGCGGGACGCACAGATACGCAGTATTTT. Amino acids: CSAPLAGRTDTQYF.